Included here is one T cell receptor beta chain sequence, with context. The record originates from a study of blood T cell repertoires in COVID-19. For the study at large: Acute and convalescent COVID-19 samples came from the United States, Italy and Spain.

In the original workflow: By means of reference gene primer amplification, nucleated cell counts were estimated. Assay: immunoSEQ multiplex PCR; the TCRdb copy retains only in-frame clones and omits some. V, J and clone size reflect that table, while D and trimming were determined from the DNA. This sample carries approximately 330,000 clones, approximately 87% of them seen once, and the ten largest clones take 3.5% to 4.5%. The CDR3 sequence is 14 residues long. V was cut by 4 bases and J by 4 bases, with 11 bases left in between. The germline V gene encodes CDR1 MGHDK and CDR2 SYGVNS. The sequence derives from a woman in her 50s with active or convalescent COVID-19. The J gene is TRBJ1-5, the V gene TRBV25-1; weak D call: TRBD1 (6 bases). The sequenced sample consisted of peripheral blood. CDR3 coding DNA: TGTGCCAGCAGTGGCGGACAGTTTAATCAGCCCCAGCATTTT. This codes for CASSGGQFNQPQHF.